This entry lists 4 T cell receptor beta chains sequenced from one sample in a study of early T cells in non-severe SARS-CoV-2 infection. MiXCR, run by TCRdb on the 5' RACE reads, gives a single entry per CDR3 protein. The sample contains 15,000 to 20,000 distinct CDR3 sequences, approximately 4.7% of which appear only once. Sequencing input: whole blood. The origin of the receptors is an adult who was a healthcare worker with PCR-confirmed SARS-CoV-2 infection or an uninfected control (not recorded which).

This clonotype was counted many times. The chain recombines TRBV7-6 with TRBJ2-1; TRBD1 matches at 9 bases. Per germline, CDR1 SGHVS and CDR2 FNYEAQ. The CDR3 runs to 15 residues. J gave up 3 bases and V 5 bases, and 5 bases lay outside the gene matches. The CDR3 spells CASSPTGGYYNEQFF. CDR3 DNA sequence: TGTGCCAGCAGCCCTACAGGGGGCTACTACAATGAGCAGTTCTTC.

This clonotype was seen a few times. The CDR3, as DNA: TGCGCCAGCAGCCAAGAAGCGGGACTAGGGAATGAGCAGTTCTTC. Residues: CASSQEAGLGNEQFF. The chain is built from TRBV4-1 and TRBJ2-1; TRBD2 aligns across 8 bases. Germline assignment: CDR1 MGHRA and CDR2 YSYEKL. The ends lost 0 bases at V and 7 bases at J; junction bases unmatched: 5. The CDR3 runs to 15 residues.

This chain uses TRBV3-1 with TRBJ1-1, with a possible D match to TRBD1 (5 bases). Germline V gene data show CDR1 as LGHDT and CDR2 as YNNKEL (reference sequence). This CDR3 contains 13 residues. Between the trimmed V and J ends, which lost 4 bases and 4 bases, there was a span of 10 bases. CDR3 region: CASSPGGGTEAFF. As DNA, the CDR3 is TGTGCCAGCAGCCCCGGGGGGGGCACTGAAGCTTTCTTT.

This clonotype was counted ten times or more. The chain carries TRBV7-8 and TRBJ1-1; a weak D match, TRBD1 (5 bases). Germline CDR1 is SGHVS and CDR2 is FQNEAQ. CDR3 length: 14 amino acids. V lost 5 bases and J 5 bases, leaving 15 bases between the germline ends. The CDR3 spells CASSPRRGGTEAFF. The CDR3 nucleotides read TGTGCCAGCAGCCCCCGGAGGGGCGGTACTGAAGCTTTCTTT. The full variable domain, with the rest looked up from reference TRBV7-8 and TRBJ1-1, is GAGVSQSPRYKVAKRGQDVALRCDPISGHVSLFWYQQALGQGPEFLTYFQNEAQLDKSGLPSDRFFAERPEGSVSTLKIQRTQQEDSAVYLCASSPRRGGTEAFFGQGTRLTVV.